The clone carrying this T cell receptor beta chain was recorded a few times. These data are taken from a study of T cells after yellow fever vaccination. TCRdb recomputed calls from the 5' RACE reads with MiXCR, one row per CDR3 protein. The sample consists of under 300,000 distinct CDR3 sequences, 6.9% of them appearing once. The germline V gene encodes CDR1 DFQATT and CDR2 SNEGSKA (reference sequence). V was trimmed by 5 bases and J by 1 base, leaving 11 bases between them. CDR3 size: 13 residues. The chain employs TRBV20-1 and TRBJ1-1, with D tentatively TRBD1 (5 bases). Sequenced material: CD4+ T cells sorted from PBMCs, taken 15 days after the yellow fever booster vaccination. This clonotype was obtained from a man in his thirties or forties who received the YFV17D yellow fever vaccine. The CDR3 sequence: CSAGDRKNTEAFF. CDR3 sequence (DNA): TGCAGTGCTGGCGACAGAAAGAACACTGAAGCTTTCTTT.